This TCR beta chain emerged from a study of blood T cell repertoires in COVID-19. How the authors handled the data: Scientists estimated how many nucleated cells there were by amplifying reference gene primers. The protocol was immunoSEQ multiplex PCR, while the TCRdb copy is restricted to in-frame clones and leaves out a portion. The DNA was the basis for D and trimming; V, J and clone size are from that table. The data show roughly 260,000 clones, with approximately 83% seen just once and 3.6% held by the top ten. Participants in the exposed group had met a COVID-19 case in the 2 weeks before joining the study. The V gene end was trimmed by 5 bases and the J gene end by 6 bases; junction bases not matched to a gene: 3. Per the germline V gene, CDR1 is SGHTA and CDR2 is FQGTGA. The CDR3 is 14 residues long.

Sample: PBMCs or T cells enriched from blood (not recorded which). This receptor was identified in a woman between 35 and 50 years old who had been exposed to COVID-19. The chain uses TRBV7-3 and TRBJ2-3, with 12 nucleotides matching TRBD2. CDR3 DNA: TGTGCCAGCAGCCTGGGGACTAGCGGGGATACGCAGTATTTT. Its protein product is CASSLGTSGDTQYF.